Only one count was recorded for the clone carrying this TCR beta chain. As handled by the study authors: Junction-only sequences without quality scores came from ImmunoSEQ, so filtering differed. Repertoires were generated with immunoSEQ multiplex PCR, while TCRdb's copy carries only in-frame clones and drops some. For V, J and clone size, that table is used; D and trimming come from the DNA. The sample has about 1 million clones, around 76% seen once. Germline values: CDR1 MNHEY, CDR2 SMNVEV (reference sequence). The CDR3 is 19 residues long. V shed 0 bases and J shed 7 bases, with 27 bases lying between them. These data belong to a study of shared clonotypes between healthy human individuals.

The receptor's source is a man aged 18 to 29 in good health. The rearrangement uses TRBV27 and TRBJ2-5; D could derive from TRBD1 or TRBD2 (6 bases each). Specimen: memory CD4+ T cells sorted from blood. Subset here: CD45RA-negative fraction. The CDR3 bases are TGTGCCAGCAGTTTATCTGGTGGTCGTGGGGGGCGACGTTCGGGGACCCAGTACTTC. Translation gives CASSLSGGRGGRRSGTQYF.